This TCR beta chain was identified in a study of long-term antiretroviral therapy in people with HIV. Regarding the study as a whole: Diversity rose after ART but stayed below transplant donor controls.

V was cut by 7 bases and J by 3 bases, with 7 bases left in between. The V gene's germline CDR1 is MDHEN and CDR2 SYDVKM. This CDR3 spans 11 amino acids. The assay used was immunoSEQ (version v3.0), run at survey level. The data were produced by immunoSEQ multiplex PCR, yet TCRdb's version contains in-frame clones alone and is incomplete. The sample gives over 35,000 clones, 80% to 85% of which show up once; roughly 4.9% is in the top ten. To note about this clone: The target antigen is unknown.

Sequenced here: unsorted PBMCs, sampled 1.5 years after starting antiretroviral therapy. The V call is TRBV28, the J call TRBJ2-7; D remains ambiguous. This clonotype originated in a man younger than 30 with HIV. The CDR3 DNA reads TGTGCCAGCATCATCTTCTACGAGCAGTACTTC. Residues: CASIIFYEQYF.